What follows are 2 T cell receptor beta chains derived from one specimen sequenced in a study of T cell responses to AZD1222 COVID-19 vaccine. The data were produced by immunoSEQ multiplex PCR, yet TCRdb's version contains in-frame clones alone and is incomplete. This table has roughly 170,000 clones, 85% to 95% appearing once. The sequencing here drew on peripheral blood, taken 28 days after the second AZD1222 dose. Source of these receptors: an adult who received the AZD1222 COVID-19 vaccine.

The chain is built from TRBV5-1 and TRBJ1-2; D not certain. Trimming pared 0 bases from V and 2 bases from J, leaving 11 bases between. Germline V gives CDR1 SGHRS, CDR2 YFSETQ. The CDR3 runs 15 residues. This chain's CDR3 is CASSLERTTNYGYTF. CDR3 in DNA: TGCGCCAGCAGCTTGGAACGGACGACGAACTATGGCTACACCTTC.

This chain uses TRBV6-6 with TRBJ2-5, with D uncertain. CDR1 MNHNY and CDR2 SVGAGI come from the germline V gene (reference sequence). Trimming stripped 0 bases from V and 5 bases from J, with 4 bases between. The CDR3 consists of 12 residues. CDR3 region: CASSYSRETQYF. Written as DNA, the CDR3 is TGTGCCAGCAGTTACTCCCGGGAGACCCAGTACTTC.